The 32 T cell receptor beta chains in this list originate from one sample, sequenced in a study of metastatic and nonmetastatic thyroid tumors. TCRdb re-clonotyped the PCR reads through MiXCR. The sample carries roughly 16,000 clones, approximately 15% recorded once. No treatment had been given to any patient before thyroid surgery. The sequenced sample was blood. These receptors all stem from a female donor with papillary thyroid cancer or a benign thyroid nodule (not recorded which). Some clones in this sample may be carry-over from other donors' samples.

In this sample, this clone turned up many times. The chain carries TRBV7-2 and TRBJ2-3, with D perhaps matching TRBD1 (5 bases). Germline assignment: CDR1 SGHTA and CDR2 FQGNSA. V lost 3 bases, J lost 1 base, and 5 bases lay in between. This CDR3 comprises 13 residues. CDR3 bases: TGTGCCAGCAGCTTCAGGGGCACAGATACGCAGTATTTT. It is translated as CASSFRGTDTQYF.

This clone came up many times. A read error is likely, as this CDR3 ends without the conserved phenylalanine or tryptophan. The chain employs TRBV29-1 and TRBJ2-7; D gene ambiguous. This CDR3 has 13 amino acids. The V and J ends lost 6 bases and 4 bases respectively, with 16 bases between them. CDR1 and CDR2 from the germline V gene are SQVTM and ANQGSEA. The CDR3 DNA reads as TGCAGCGTCGTGACTCTCGATTATTACGAGCAGTACCTC. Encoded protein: CSVVTLDYYEQYL.

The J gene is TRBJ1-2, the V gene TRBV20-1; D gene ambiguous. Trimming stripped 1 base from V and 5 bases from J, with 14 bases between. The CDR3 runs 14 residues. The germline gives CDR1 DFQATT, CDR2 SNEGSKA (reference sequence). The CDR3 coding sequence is TGCAGTGCTAGAGGGGCTGGGGTCGCATATGGCTACACCTTC. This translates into CSARGAGVAYGYTF.

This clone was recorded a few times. This CDR3 is CASSSPGLGYNEQFF. The CDR3, as DNA: TGTGCCAGTAGTTCGCCAGGGCTGGGGTACAATGAGCAGTTCTTC. The chain combines TRBV19 with TRBJ2-1, with D possibly being TRBD1 (5 bases). The CDR3 contains 15 residues. V gave up 5 bases and J gave up 4 bases, with 15 bases separating them. In germline, CDR1 is LNHDA, CDR2 SQIVND (reference sequence). The variable domain in full, with the rest retrieved from reference TRBV19 and TRBJ2-1, is DGGITQSPKYLFRKEGQNVTLSCEQNLNHDAMYWYRQDPGQGLRLIYYSQIVNDFQKGDIAEGYSVSREKKESFPLTVTSAQKNPTAFYLCASSSPGLGYNEQFFGPGTRLTVL.

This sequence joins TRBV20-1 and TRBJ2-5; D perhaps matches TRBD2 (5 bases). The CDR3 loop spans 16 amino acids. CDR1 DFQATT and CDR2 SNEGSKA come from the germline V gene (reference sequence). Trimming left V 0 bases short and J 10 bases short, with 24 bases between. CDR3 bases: TGCAGTGCTAGAGATATGCGTGTAGGGAGCCAAGATATCCAGTACTTC. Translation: CSARDMRVGSQDIQYF.

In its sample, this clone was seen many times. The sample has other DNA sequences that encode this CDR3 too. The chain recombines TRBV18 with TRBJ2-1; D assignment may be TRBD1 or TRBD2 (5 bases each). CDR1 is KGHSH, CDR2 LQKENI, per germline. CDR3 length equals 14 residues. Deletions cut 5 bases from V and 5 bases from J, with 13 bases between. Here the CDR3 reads CASSTTRGDNEQFF. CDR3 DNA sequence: TGTGCCAGCTCAACTACCCGAGGGGACAATGAGCAGTTCTTC.

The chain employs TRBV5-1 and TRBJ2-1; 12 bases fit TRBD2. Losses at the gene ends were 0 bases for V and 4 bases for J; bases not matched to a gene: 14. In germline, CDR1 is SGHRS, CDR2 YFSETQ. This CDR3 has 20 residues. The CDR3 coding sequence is TGCGCCAGCAGCTTGGCCGGGGGACTAGCGGGCCCTGGTGAATACAATGAGCAGTTCTTC. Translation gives CASSLAGGLAGPGEYNEQFF.

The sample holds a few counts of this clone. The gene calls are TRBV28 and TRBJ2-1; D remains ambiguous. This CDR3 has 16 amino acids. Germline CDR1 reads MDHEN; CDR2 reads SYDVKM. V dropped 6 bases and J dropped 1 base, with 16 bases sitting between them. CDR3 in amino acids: CASSQIGGLSYNEQFF. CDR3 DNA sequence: TGTGCCAGCAGCCAAATAGGTGGCTTATCCTACAATGAGCAGTTCTTC.

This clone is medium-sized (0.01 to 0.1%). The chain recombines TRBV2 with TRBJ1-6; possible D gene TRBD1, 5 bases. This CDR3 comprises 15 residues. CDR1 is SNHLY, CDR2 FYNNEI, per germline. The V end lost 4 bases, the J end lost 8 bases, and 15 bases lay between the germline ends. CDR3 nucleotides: TGTGCCAGCAGTGGAGAAGGTCAGGGACATTCACCCCTCCACTTT. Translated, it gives CASSGEGQGHSPLHF.

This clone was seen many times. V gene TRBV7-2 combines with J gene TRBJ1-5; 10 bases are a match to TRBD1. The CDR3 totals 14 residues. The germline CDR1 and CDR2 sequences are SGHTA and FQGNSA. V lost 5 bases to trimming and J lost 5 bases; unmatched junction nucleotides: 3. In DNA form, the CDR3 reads TGTGCCAGCAGCGGAGGGACAGGGGATCAGCCCCAGCATTTT. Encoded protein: CASSGGTGDQPQHF.

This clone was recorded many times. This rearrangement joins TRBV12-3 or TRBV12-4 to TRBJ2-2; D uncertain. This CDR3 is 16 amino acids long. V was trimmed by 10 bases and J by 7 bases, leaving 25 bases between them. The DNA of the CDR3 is TGTGCCACCAAGTTTGGTTCCCATAATCTTGGCGGGGAGCTGTTTTTT. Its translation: CATKFGSHNLGGELFF.

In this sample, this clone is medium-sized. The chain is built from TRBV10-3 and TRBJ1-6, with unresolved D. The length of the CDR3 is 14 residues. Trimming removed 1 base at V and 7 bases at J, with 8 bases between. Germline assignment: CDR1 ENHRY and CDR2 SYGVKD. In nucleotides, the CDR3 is TGTGCCATCAGTGAGTACGGCACGAATTCACCCCTCCACTTT. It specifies CAISEYGTNSPLHF.

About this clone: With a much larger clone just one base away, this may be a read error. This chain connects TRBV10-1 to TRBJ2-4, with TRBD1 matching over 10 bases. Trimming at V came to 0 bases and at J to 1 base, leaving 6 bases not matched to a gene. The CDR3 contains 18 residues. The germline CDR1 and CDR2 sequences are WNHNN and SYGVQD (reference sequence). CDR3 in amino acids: CASSESIVGQGAKNIQYF. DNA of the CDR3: TGCGCCAGCAGTGAGTCCATTGTGGGACAGGGGGCCAAAAACATTCAGTACTTC.

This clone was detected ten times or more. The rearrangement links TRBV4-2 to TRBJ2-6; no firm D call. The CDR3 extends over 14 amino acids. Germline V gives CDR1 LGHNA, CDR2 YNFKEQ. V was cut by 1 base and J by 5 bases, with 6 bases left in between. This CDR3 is CASSQGDRANVLTF. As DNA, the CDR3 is TGTGCCAGCAGCCAAGGTGATAGGGCCAACGTCCTGACTTTC.

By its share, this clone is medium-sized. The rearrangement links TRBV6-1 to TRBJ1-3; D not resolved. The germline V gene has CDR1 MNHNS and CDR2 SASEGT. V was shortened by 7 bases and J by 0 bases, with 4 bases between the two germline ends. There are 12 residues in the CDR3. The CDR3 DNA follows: TGTGCCAGCACAAACTCTGGAAACACCATATATTTT. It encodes CASTNSGNTIYF.

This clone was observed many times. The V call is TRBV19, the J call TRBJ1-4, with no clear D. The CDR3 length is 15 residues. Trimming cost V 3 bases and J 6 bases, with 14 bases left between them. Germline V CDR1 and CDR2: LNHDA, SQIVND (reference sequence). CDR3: CASSIGGGRDEKLFF. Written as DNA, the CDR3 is TGTGCCAGTAGTATCGGAGGTGGGAGGGATGAAAAACTGTTTTTT.

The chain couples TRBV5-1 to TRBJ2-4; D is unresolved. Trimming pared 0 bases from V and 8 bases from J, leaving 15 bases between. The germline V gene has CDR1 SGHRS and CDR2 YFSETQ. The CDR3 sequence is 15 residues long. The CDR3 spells CASSLETRIYDIQYF. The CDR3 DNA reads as TGCGCCAGCAGCTTGGAGACGCGGATCTACGACATTCAGTACTTC.

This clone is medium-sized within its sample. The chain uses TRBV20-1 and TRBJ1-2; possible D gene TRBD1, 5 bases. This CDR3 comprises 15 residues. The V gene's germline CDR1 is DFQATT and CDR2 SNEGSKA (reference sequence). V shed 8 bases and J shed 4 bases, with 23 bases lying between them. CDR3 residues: CSSPTGTPDPYGYTF. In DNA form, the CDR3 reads TGCAGTTCCCCCACCGGGACCCCCGATCCCTATGGCTACACCTTC.

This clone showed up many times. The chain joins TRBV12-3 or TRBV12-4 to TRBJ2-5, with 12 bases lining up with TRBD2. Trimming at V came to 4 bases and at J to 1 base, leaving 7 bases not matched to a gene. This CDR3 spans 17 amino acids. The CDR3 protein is CASSSLAGGNAQETQYF. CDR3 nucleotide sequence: TGTGCCAGCAGTTCCCTAGCGGGAGGGAACGCCCAAGAGACCCAGTACTTC.

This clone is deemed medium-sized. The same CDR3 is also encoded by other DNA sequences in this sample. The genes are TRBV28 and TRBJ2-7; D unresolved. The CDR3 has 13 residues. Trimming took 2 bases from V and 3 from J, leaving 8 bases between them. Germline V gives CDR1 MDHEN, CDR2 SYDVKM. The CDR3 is CASSLRASYEQYF. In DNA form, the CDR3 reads TGTGCCAGCAGTTTACGGGCAAGCTACGAGCAGTACTTC.

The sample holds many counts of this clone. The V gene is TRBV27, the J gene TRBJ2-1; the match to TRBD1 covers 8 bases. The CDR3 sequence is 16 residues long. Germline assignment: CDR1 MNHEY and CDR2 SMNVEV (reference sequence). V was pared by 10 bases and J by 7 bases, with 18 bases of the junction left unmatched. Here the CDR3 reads CATKSQGASSGNEQFF. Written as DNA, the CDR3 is TGTGCCACAAAATCCCAGGGGGCATCTTCGGGGAATGAGCAGTTCTTC.

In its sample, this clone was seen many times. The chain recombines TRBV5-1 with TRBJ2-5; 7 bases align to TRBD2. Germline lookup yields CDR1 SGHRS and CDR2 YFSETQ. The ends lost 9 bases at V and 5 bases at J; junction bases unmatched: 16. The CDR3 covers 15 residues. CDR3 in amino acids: CATGYGGSISETQYF. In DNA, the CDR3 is TGCGCCACCGGATATGGCGGGAGCATCTCGGAGACCCAGTACTTC.

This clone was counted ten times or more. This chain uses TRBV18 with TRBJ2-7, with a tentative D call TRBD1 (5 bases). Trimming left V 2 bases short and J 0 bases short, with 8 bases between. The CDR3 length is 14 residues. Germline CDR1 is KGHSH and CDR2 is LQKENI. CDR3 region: CASSPNRISYEQYF. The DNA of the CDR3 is TGTGCCAGCTCACCAAACAGGATCTCCTACGAGCAGTACTTC.

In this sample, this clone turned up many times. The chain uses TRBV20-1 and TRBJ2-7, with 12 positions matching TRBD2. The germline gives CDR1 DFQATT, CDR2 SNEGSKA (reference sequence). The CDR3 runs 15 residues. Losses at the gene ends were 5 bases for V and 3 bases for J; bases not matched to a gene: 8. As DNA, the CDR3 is TGCAGTGCTCAATCTAGCGGGAGGGCCGGCTACGAGCAGTACTTC. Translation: CSAQSSGRAGYEQYF.

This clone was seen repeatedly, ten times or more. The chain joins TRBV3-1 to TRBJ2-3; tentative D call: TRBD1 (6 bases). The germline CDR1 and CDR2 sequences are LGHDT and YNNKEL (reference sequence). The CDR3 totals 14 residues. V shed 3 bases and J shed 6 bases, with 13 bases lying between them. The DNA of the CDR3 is TGTGCCAGCAGCCATAGTACAGGGTTTGATACGCAGTATTTT. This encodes CASSHSTGFDTQYF.

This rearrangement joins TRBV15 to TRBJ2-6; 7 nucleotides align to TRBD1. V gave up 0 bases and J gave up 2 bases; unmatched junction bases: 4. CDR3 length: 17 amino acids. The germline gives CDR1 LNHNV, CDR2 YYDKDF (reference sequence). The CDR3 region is CATSRDRGNAGANVLTF. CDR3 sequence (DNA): TGTGCCACCAGCAGAGACAGGGGGAACGCTGGGGCCAACGTCCTGACTTTC.

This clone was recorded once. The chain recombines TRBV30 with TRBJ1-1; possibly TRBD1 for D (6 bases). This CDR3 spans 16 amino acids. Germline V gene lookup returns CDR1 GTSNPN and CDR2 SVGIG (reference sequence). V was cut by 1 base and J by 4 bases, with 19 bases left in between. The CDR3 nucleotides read TGTGCCTGGAGTGATTTGACAGGACCGATGGGCACTGAAGCTTTCTTT. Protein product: CAWSDLTGPMGTEAFF.

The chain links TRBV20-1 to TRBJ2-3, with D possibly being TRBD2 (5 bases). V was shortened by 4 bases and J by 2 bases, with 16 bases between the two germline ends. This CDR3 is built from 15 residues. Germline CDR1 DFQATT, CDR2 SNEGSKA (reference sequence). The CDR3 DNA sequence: TGCAGTGCTAACCGGGGAGCCAGGAACACAGATACGCAGTATTTT. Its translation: CSANRGARNTDTQYF.

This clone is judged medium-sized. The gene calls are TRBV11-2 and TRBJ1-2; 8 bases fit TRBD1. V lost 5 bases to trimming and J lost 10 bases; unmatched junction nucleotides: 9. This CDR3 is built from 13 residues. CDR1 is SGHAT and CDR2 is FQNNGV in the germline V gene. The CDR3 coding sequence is TGTGCCAGCAGCCAACTGAGACAGGGGCCCTACACCTTC. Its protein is CASSQLRQGPYTF.

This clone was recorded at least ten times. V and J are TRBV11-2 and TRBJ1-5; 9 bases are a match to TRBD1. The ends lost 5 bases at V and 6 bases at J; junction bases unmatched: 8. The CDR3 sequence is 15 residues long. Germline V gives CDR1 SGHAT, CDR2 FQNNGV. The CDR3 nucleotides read TGTGCCAGCAGCCTAGGGGGGACAGGGCGTCAGCCCCAGCATTTT. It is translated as CASSLGGTGRQPQHF.

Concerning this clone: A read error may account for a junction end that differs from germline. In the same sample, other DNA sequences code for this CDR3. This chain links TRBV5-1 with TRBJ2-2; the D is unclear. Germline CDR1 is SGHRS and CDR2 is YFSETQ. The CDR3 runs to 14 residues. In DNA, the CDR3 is TGCGCCAGCAGAGTTGCGGCGAACACCGGTGAGCTGTTTTTT. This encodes CASRVAANTGELFF.

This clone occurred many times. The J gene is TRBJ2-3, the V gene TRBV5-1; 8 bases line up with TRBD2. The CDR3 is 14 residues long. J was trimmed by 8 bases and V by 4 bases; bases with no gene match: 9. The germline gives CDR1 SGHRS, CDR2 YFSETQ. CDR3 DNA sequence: TGCGCCAGCAGCCCGGGACTAGTAGGAGGTACGCAGTATTTT. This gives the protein CASSPGLVGGTQYF.